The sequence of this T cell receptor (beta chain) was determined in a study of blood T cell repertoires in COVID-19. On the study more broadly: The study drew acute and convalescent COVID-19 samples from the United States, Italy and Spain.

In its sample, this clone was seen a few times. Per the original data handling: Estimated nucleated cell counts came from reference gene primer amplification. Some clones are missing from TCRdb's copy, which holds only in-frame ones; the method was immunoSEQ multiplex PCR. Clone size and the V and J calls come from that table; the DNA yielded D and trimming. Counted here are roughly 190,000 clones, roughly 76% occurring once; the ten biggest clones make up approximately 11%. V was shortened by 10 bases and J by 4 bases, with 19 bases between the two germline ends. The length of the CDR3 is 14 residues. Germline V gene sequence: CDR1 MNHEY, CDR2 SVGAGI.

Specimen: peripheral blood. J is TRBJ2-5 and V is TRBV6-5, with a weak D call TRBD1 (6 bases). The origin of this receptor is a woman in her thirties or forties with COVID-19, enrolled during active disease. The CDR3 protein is CATQWGRGGETQYF. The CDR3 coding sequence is TGTGCCACCCAGTGGGGGCGAGGAGGAGAGACCCAGTACTTC.